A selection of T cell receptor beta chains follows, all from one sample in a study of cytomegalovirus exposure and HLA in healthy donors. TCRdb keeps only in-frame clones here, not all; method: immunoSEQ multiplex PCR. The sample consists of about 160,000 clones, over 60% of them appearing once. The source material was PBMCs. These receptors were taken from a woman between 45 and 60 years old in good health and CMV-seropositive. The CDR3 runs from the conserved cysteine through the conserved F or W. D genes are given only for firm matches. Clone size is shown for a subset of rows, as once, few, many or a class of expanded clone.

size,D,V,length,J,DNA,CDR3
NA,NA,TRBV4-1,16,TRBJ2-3,TGCGCCAGCAGCCAAAGCCTAGGGACTTCCACAGATACGCAGTATTTT,CASSQSLGTSTDTQYF
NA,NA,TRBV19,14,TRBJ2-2,TGTGCCAGTAGTATTACCAGGGGCACCGGGGAGCTGTTTTTT,CASSITRGTGELFF
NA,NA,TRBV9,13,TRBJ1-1,TGTGCCAGCGGCCCCCAGGGAGGCACTGAAGCTTTCTTT,CASGPQGGTEAFF
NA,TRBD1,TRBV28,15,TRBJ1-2,TGTGCCAGTTATAAAACGGACAGGCCATCCTATGGCTACACCTTC,CASYKTDRPSYGYTF
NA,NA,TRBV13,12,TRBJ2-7,TGTGCCAGCAGCTTAGGCTGGAGCGAGCAGTACTTC,CASSLGWSEQYF
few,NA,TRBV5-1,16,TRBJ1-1,TGCGCCAGCAGCTTGGATCCCCAGGTCGGGAACACTGAAGCTTTCTTT,CASSLDPQVGNTEAFF
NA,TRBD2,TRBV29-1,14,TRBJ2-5,TGCAGCGTTGAAGTACGGGACTATCAAGAGACCCAGTACTTC,CSVEVRDYQETQYF
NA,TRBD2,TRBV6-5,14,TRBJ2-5,TGTGCCAGCGGACCGCCGGGACTAGCGGGGGGGTTGTACTTC,CASGPPGLAGGLYF
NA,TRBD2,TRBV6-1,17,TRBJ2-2,TGTGCCAGCAGTGATCCTCAGAGGACTAGCGGGAGGAGGGAGCTGTTTTTT,CASSDPQRTSGRRELFF
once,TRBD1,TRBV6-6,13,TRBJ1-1,TGTGCCAGCAGTCGGACAGGGTGGACTGAAGCTTTCTTT,CASSRTGWTEAFF
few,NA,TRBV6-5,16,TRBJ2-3,TGTGCCAGCAGTTACGCCCCAGGCTGGGTGGCAGATACGCAGTATTTT,CASSYAPGWVADTQYF
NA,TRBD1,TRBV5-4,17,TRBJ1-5,TGTGCCAGCAGCTTTACTCCTGGGACAGGGTACAATCAGCCCCAGCATTTT,CASSFTPGTGYNQPQHF
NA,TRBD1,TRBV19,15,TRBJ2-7,TGTGCCAGCCGCGACACAGGGGGCGGTTTGAGGGAGCAGTACTTC,CASRDTGGGLREQYF
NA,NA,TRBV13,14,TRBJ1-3,TGTGCCAGCTCCGGAGGCTACACTGGAAACACCATATATTTT,CASSGGYTGNTIYF
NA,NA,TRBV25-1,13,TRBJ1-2,TGTGCCAGCAGTTACCGGGCTAACTATGGCTACACCTTC,CASSYRANYGYTF
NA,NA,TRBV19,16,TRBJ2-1,TGTGCCAGTAGCCACCTAGGAGGGGCCCTCTACAATGAGCAGTTCTTC,CASSHLGGALYNEQFF
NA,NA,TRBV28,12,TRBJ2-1,TGTGCCAGCAGTCTCTCCCCCGGGATTGGGATCTTC,CASSLSPGIGIF
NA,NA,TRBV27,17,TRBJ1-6,TGTGCCAGCAGCAAGGCCCCGACAACCTTCTATAATTCACCCCTCCACTTT,CASSKAPTTFYNSPLHF
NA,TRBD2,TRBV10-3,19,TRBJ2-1,TGTGCCATCAGTGGGGGAGGACTAGCGGGACCTCAAAGGGGGAATGAGCAGTTCTTC,CAISGGGLAGPQRGNEQFF
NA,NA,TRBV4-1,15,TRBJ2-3,TGCGCCAGCAGCCATAGGACCCAAGGGGCAGATACGCAGTATTTT,CASSHRTQGADTQYF
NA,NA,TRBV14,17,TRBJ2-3,TGTGCCAGCAGCCCTACCCTTACAGGGTGGGGCACAGATACGCAGTATTTT,CASSPTLTGWGTDTQYF
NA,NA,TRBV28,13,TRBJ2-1,TGTGCGTCTAAGAGACAGGCAAGGAATGAGCAGTTCTTC,CASKRQARNEQFF
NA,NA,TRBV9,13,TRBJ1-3,TGTGCCAGCAGCGTAGACTCCGGAAACACCATATATTTT,CASSVDSGNTIYF
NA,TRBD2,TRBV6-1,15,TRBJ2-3,TGTGCCAGCAGTGACGGACTAGCGGGGTTTAATACGCAGTATTTT,CASSDGLAGFNTQYF
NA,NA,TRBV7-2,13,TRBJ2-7,TGTGCCAGCAGCTACAGGGATTCCTACGAGCAGTACTTC,CASSYRDSYEQYF
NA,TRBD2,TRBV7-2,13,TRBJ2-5,TGTGCCAGCAGGCGGGCGGGGGGGGAGACCCAGTACTTC,CASRRAGGETQYF
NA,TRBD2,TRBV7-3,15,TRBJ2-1,TGTGCCAGCAGCAAGGGGGCGGGTAGCGGGAGCTTGGTGTTCTTC,CASSKGAGSGSLVFF
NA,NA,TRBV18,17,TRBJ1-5,TGTGCCAGCTCACCACGGGAGGGAATGAGGGGCAATCAGCCCCAGCATTTT,CASSPREGMRGNQPQHF